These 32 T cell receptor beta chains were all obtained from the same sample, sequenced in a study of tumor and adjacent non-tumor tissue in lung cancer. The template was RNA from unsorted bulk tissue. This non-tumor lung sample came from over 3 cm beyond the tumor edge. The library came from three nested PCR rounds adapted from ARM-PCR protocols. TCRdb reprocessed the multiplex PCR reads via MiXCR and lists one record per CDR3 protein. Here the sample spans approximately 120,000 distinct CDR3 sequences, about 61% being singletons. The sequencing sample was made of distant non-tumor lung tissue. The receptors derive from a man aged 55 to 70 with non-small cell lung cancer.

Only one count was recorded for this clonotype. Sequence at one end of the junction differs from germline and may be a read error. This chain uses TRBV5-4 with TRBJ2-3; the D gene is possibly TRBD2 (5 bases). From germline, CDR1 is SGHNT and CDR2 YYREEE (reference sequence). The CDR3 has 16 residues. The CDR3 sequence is CAGSVILPTNTDTQYF. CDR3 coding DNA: TGTGCCGGCAGCGTGATACTCCCGACTAACACAGATACGCAGTATTTT.

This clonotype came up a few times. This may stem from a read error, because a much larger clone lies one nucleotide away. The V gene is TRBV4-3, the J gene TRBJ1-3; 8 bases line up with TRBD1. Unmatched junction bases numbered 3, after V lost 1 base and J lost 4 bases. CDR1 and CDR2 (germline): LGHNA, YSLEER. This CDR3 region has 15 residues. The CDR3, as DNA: TGCGCCAGCAGCCAAGGGACAGGGCCAGGAAACACCATATATTTT. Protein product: CASSQGTGPGNTIYF.

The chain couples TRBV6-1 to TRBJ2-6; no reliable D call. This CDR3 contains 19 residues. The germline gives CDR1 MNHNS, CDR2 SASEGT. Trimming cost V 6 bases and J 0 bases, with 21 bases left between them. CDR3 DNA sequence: TGTGCCAGCAGGCCTAGGGTGGGGTTCGGAATCTCTGGGGCCAACGTCCTGACTTTC. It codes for CASRPRVGFGISGANVLTF.

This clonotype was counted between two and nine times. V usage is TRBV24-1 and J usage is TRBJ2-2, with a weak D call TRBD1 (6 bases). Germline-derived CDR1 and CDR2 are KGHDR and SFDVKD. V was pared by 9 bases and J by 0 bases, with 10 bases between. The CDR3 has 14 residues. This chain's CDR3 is CATRDTSNTGELFF. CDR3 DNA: TGTGCCACCCGGGACACCTCGAACACCGGGGAGCTGTTTTTT.

The DNA for the CDR3 is TGTGCCAGCAGCCTGGCCCCCCCGCGCGAGCAGTACTTC. Translating gives CASSLAPPREQYF. The J gene is TRBJ2-7, the V gene TRBV11-2; D not resolved. The length of the CDR3 is 13 residues. Per the germline V gene, CDR1 is SGHAT and CDR2 is FQNNGV. V lost 5 bases and J 6 bases, leaving 14 bases between the germline ends. Complete variable domain (other parts from reference TRBV11-2 and TRBJ2-7): EAGVAQSPRYKIIEKRQSVAFWCNPISGHATLYWYQQILGQGPKLLIQFQNNGVVDDSQLPKDRFSAERLKGVDSTLKIQPAKLEDSAVYLCASSLAPPREQYFGPGTRLTVT.

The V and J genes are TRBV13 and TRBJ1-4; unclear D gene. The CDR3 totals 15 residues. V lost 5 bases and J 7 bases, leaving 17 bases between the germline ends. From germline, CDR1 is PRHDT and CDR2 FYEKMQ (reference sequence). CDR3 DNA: TGTGCCAGCAGCGTTGATGGGGTGCGACTTGAAAAACTGTTTTTT. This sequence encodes CASSVDGVRLEKLFF.

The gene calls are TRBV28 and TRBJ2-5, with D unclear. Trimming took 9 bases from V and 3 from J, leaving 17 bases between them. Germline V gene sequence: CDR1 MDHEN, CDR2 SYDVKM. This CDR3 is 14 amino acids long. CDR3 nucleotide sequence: TGTGCCAGTTCCCCGCCGGAAGGAAAAGAGACCCAGTACTTC. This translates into CASSPPEGKETQYF.

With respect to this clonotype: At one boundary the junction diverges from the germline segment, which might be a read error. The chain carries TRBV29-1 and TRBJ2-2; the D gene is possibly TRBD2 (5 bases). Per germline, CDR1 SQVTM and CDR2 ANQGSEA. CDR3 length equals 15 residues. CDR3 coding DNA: TGCAGCGCTGCGGGTGGCAGGAGGAACATCGGGGAGTTGTTTTTT. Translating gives CSAAGGRRNIGELFF.

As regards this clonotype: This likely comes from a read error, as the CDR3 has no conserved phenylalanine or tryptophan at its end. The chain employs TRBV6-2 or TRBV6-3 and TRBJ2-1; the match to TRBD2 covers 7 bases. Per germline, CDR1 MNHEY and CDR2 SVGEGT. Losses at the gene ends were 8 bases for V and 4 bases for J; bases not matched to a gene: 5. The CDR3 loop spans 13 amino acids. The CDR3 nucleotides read TGTGCCAGCTTTGGACTAGAATACAATGAGCAGTTCATC. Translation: CASFGLEYNEQFI.

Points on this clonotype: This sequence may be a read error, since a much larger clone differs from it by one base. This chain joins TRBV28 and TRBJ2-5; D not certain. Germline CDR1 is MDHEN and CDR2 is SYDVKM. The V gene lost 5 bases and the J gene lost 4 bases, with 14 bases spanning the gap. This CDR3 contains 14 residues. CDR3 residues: CASSHPSRRETQYF. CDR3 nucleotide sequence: TGTGCCAGCAGTCACCCCTCGCGACGAGAGACCCAGTACTTC.

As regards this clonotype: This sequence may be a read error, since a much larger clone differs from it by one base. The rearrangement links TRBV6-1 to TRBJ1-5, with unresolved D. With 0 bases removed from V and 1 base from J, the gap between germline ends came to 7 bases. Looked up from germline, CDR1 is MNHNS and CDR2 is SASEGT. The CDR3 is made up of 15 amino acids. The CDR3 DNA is TGTGCCAGCAGTGAAGCAGTGTGGAGCAATCAGCCCCAGCATTTT. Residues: CASSEAVWSNQPQHF.

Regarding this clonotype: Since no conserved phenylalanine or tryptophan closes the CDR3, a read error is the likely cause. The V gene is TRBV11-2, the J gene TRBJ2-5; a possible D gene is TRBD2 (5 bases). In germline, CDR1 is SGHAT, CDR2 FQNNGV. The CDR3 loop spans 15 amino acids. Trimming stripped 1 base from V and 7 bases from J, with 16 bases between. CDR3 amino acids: CASSLVPPRGGTQYS. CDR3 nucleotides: TGTGCCAGCAGCTTAGTCCCCCCAAGAGGAGGGACCCAGTACTCC.

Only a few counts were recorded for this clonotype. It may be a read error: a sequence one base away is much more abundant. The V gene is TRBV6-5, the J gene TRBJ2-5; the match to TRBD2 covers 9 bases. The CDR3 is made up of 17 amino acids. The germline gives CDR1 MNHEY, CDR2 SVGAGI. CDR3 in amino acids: CVSSYRPPGLASPPQYF. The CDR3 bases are TGTGTCAGCAGTTATAGACCCCCAGGACTAGCGAGTCCTCCCCAGTACTTC.

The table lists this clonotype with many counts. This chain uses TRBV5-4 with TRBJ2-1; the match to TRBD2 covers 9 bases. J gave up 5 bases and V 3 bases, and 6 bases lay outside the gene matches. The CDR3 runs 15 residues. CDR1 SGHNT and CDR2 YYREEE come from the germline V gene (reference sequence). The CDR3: CASSSGTSRNNEQFF. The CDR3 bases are TGTGCCAGCAGCTCAGGGACTAGCAGAAACAATGAGCAGTTCTTC.

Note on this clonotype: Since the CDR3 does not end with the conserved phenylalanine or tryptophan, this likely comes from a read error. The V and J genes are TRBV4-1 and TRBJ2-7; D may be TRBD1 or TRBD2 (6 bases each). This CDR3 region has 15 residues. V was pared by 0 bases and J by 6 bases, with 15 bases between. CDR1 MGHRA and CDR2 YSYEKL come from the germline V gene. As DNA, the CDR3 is TGCGCCAGCAGCCAAGAAGGCGGGACAAGCTGCGAGCAGTACCTC. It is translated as CASSQEGGTSCEQYL.

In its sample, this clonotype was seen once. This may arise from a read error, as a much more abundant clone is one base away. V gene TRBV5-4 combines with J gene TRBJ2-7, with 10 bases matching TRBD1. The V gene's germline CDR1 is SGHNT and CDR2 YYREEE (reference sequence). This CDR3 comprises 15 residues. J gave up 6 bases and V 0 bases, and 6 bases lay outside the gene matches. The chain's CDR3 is CASSLGTGGHCEQYF. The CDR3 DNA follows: TGTGCCAGCAGCTTGGGGACAGGGGGGCACTGCGAGCAGTACTTC.

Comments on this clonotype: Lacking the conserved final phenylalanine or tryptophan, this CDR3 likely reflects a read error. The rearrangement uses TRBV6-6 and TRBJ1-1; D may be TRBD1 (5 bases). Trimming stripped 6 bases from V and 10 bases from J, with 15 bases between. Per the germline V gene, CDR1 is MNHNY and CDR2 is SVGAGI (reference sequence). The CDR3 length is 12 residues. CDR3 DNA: TGTGCCAGCAGCACCACCGGGACTTCAGCTTTCCTT. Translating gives CASSTTGTSAFL.

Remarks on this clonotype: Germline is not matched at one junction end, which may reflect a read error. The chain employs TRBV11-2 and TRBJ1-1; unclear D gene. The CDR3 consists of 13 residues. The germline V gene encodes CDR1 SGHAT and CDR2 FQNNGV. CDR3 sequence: CASSSSQCSEASF. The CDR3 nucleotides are TGTGCCAGCAGCTCATCCCAGTGTTCTGAAGCTTCCTTT.

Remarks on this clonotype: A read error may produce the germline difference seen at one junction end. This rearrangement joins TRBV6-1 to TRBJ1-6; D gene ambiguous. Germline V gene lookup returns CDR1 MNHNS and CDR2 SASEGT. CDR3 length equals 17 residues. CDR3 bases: TGTGCCAGCAGTAAGGCCTTCGGACCAGCCAATAATTCACCCTTCCACTTT. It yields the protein CASSKAFGPANNSPFHF.

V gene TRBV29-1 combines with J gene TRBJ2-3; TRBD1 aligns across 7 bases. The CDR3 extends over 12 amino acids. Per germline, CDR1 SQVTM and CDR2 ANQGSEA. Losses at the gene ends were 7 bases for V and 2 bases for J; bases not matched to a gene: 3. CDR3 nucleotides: TGCAGCGGAGGGGGCGACACAGATACGCAGTATTTT. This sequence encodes CSGGGDTDTQYF.

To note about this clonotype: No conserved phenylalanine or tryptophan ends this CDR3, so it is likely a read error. Here the CDR3 reads CASGTASTWELFL. The CDR3 DNA follows: TGTGCCAGCGGGACAGCGTCCACCTGGGAGCTGTTTCTT. The chain recombines TRBV5-4 with TRBJ2-2; 7 bases line up with TRBD1. CDR3 length: 13 amino acids. Germline assignment: CDR1 SGHNT and CDR2 YYREEE (reference sequence).

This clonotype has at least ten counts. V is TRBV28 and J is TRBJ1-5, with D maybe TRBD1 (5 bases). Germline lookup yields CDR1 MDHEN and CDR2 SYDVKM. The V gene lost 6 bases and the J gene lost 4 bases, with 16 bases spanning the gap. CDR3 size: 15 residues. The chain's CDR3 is CASRAGPRVNQPQHF. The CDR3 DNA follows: TGTGCCAGCAGGGCGGGACCCAGGGTGAATCAGCCCCAGCATTTT. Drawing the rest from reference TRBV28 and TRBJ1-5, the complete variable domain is DVKVTQSSRYLVKRTGEKVFLECVQDMDHENMFWYRQDPGLGLRLIYFSYDVKMKEKGDIPEGYSVSREKKERFSLILESASTNQTSMYLCASRAGPRVNQPQHFGDGTRLSIL.

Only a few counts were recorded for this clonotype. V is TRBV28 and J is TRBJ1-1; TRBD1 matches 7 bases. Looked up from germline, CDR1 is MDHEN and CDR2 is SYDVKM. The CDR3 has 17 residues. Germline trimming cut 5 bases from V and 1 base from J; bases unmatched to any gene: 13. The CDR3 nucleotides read TGTGCCAGCAGTCCCCCAATATCACAGGGGCGGAACACTGAAGCTTTCTTT. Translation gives CASSPPISQGRNTEAFF.

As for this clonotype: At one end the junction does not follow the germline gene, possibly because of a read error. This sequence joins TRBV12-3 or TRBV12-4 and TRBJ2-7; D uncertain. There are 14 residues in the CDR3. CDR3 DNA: TGTGCGAGCAATTTATTCACGATCTCCTACGAGCAGTACTTC. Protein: CASNLFTISYEQYF.

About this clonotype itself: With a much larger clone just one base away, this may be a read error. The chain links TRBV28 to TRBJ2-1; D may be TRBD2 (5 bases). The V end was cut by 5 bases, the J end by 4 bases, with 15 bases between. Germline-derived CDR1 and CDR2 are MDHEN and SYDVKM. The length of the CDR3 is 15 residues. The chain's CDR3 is CASSGTGIGYNEQFF. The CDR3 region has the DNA TGTGCCAGCAGTGGAACCGGGATTGGGTACAATGAGCAGTTCTTC.

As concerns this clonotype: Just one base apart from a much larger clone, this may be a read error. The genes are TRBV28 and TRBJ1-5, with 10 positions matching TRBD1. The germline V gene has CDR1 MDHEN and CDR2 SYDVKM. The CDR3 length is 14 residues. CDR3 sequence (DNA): TGTGTCAGCAGAACACCGGGACAGGGGAGTCCCCAGCATTTT. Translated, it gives CVSRTPGQGSPQHF. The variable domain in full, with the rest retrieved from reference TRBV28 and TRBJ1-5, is DVKVTQSSRYLVKRTGEKVFLECVQDMDHENMFWYRQDPGLGLRLIYFSYDVKMKEKGDIPEGYSVSREKKERFSLILESASTNQTSMYLCVSRTPGQGSPQHFGDGTRLSIL.

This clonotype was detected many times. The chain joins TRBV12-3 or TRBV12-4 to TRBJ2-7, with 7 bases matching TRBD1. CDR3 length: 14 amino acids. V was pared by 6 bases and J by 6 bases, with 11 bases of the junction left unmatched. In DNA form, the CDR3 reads TGTGCCAGCAGCCAGACGACAGGGCGGCTCGAGCAGTACTTC. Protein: CASSQTTGRLEQYF.

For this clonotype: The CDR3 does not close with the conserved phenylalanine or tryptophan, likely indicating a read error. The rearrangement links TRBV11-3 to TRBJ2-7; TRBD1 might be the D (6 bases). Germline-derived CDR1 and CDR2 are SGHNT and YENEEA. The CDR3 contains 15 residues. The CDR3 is CTSSLGRTVGYEQYL. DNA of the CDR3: TGTACCAGCAGCTTAGGCAGGACAGTTGGTTACGAGCAGTACCTC.

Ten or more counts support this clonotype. The CDR3 nucleotides are TGTGCCAGCAGTCCGGACTCGAGGTATAGGGAGCAGTTCTTC. Protein: CASSPDSRYREQFF. The rearrangement links TRBV11-2 to TRBJ2-1, with a possible D match to TRBD2 (5 bases). The germline gives CDR1 SGHAT, CDR2 FQNNGV. The CDR3 length is 14 residues. V was cut by 6 bases and J by 10 bases, with 19 bases left in between.

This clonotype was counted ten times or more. DNA for the CDR3: TGTGCCAGCAGTTTAGTTGGACGAGGGCGCACCGGGGAGCTGTTTTTT. Translated: CASSLVGRGRTGELFF. The V gene is TRBV12-3 or TRBV12-4, the J gene TRBJ2-2; maybe TRBD2 (5 bases). The CDR3 is 16 residues long. Trimming left V 1 base short and J 4 bases short, with 13 bases between.

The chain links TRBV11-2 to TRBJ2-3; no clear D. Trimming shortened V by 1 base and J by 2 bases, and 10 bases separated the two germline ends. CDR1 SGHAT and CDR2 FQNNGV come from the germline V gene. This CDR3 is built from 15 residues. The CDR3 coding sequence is TGTGCCAGCAGCTTAGTCCGTATTAACACAGATACGCAGTATTTT. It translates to CASSLVRINTDTQYF.

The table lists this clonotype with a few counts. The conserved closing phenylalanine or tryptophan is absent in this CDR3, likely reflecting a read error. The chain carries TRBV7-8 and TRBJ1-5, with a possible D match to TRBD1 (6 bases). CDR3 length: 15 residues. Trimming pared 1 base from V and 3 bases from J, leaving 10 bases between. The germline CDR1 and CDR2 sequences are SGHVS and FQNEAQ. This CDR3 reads CASSLGTVYNQPQHY. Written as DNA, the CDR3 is TGTGCCAGCAGCTTAGGGACAGTTTACAATCAGCCCCAGCATTAT.